The 10 T cell receptor beta chains given below trace back to one sample, sequenced in a study of cytomegalovirus exposure and HLA in healthy donors. Sequencing used immunoSEQ multiplex PCR; TCRdb keeps in-frame clones, though not all of them. This sample has 65,000 to 85,000 clones, with 90% to 95% found just once. The sample taken for sequencing was PBMCs. These TCRs come from a woman aged 18 to 35 in good health and CMV-seronegative.

The chain couples TRBV29-1 to TRBJ2-1; 8 bases are a match to TRBD2. Germline CDR1 SQVTM, CDR2 ANQGSEA. The CDR3 covers 13 residues. Losses at the gene ends were 5 bases for V and 6 bases for J; bases not matched to a gene: 6. The CDR3 nucleotides are TGCAGCGTTAATCGCGGGAGGACCAATGAGCAGTTCTTC. Translating it yields CSVNRGRTNEQFF.

The V call is TRBV5-6, the J call TRBJ1-1; the match to TRBD1 covers 8 bases. V shed 7 bases and J 5 bases; nucleotides not matched to a gene: 4. Germline CDR1 SGHDT, CDR2 YYEEEE. The CDR3 loop spans 12 amino acids. CDR3 loop: CASSTGGTEAFF. DNA for the CDR3: TGTGCCAGCTCTACAGGGGGAACTGAAGCTTTCTTT.

The chain couples TRBV4-3 to TRBJ2-2; tentative D call: TRBD2 (6 bases). The CDR3 is 16 amino acids. Trimming cost V 0 bases and J 5 bases, with 13 bases left between them. The germline CDR1 and CDR2 sequences are LGHNA and YSLEER. The CDR3 DNA reads TGCGCCAGCAGCCAAGACTCCGGGAGACGGACCGGGGAGCTGTTTTTT. Protein sequence: CASSQDSGRRTGELFF.

The V gene is TRBV7-9, the J gene TRBJ2-7, with 7 bases that match TRBD1. The CDR3 length is 19 residues. Germline CDR1 SEHNR, CDR2 FQNEAQ (reference sequence). The V gene end was trimmed by 4 bases and the J gene end by 1 base; junction bases not matched to a gene: 19. The CDR3 region has the DNA TGTGCCAGCAGCTCCGGACAGGCTAAACTATCCTCGGTGTCCTACGAGCAGTACTTC. Its protein is CASSSGQAKLSSVSYEQYF.

The V call is TRBV5-1, the J call TRBJ1-3; D is undetermined. Per the germline V gene, CDR1 is SGHRS and CDR2 is YFSETQ. Trimming stripped 4 bases from V and 4 bases from J, with 9 bases between. The CDR3 runs to 13 residues. Here the CDR3 reads CASSPGGGNTIYF. The CDR3 DNA sequence: TGCGCCAGCAGCCCCGGCGGCGGAAACACCATATATTTT.

Worth noting for this clone: The same CDR3 is also encoded by other DNA sequences in this sample. The chain employs TRBV27 and TRBJ1-1; 7 nucleotides line up with TRBD1. The V and J ends lost 5 bases and 0 bases, in that order; junction bases with no gene match: 6. The CDR3 consists of 15 residues. Per germline, CDR1 MNHEY and CDR2 SMNVEV (reference sequence). Written as DNA, the CDR3 is TGTGCCAGCAGTCCCCGACAGGGAATGAACACTGAAGCTTTCTTT. Amino acid sequence: CASSPRQGMNTEAFF.

This chain joins TRBV9 and TRBJ2-1, with D perhaps matching TRBD1 (6 bases). The CDR3 covers 16 residues. Per the germline V gene, CDR1 is SGDLS and CDR2 is YYNGEE. Between the trimmed V and J ends, which lost 3 bases and 6 bases, there was a span of 19 bases. CDR3 residues: CASSAGESGVGNEQFF. The DNA for the CDR3 is TGTGCCAGCAGCGCAGGGGAATCAGGGGTGGGCAATGAGCAGTTCTTC.

In its sample, this clone was seen once. The V gene is TRBV4-1, the J gene TRBJ2-3; the match to TRBD2 covers 8 bases. The germline V gene encodes CDR1 MGHRA and CDR2 YSYEKL. V was clipped by 2 bases and J by 1 base; unmatched bases: 8. This CDR3 is built from 17 residues. In DNA form, the CDR3 reads TGCGCCAGCAGCCAACCCCTTAGCGGGGAACGCACAGATACGCAGTATTTT. Residues: CASSQPLSGERTDTQYF.

The rearrangement uses TRBV28 and TRBJ2-5; 13 bases align to TRBD2. The CDR3 covers 16 residues. The trim removed 5 bases at V and 1 base at J, leaving 4 bases unmatched. Germline assignment: CDR1 MDHEN and CDR2 SYDVKM. The CDR3 DNA follows: TGTGCCAGCAGTCGGGGACTAGCGGGGAGCCAAGAGACCCAGTACTTC. Protein product: CASSRGLAGSQETQYF.

The rearrangement joins TRBV10-3 to TRBJ2-5; 11 bases agree with TRBD1. CDR1 and CDR2 from the germline V gene are ENHRY and SYGVKD. Germline trimming cut 8 bases from V and 5 bases from J; bases unmatched to any gene: 4. The CDR3 has 13 amino acids. Written as DNA, the CDR3 is TGTGCCATCGCCGGGACAGGGGGTGAGACCCAGTACTTC. Amino acids: CAIAGTGGETQYF.